These 12 T cell receptor beta chains share one sample of origin, sequenced in a study of blood T cell repertoires in COVID-19. TCRdb's copy holds only in-frame clones and misses some; the assay was immunoSEQ multiplex PCR. In the table there are around 260,000 clones, about four fifths of which are singletons. Sample: peripheral blood. All receptors derive from a woman aged 50 to 65 who had recovered from COVID-19.

The chain carries TRBV7-6 and TRBJ2-3; 11 bases are shared with TRBD2. V was pared by 1 base and J by 5 bases, with 2 bases of the junction left unmatched. The CDR3 loop spans 15 amino acids. CDR1 and CDR2 from the germline V gene are SGHVS and FNYEAQ. The CDR3 bases are TGTGCCAGCAGCTTAGGACTAGCGGGATTAGATACGCAGTATTTT. Translation: CASSLGLAGLDTQYF.

The chain employs TRBV29-1 and TRBJ2-7; 8 nucleotides agree with TRBD2. The CDR3 contains 15 residues. V dropped 0 bases and J dropped 2; count of bases not matched to a gene: 6. The V gene's germline CDR1 is SQVTM and CDR2 ANQGSEA. This CDR3 reads CSVEDRVAGTYEQYF. CDR3 sequence (DNA): TGCAGCGTTGAAGATAGGGTAGCGGGAACCTACGAGCAGTACTTC.

Written as DNA, the CDR3 is TGTGCCAGCAGCCTACGGGACAGATACGAGCAGTACTTC. This sequence encodes CASSLRDRYEQYF. The chain couples TRBV28 to TRBJ2-7; TRBD1 matches at 7 bases. Germline V lookup: CDR1 MDHEN, CDR2 SYDVKM. The CDR3 length is 13 residues. Trimming cost V 6 bases and J 4 bases; bases outside gene matches: 6.

The J gene is TRBJ1-3, the V gene TRBV9; 9 positions match TRBD1. The CDR3 contains 16 residues. The ends lost 0 bases at V and 4 bases at J; junction bases unmatched: 5. Per germline, CDR1 SGDLS and CDR2 YYNGEE. The CDR3 loop is CASSVVGQGSGNTIYF. DNA for the CDR3: TGTGCCAGCAGCGTAGTGGGACAGGGAAGCGGAAACACCATATATTTT.

The chain combines TRBV29-1 with TRBJ1-1, with D unresolved. Trimming removed 1 base at V and 8 bases at J, with 17 bases between. The germline gives CDR1 SQVTM, CDR2 ANQGSEA. The CDR3 totals 14 residues. CDR3 amino acids: CSVEVWADEIEAFF. In DNA, the CDR3 is TGCAGCGTTGAAGTCTGGGCTGACGAAATAGAAGCTTTCTTT. Looking up the rest from reference TRBV29-1 and TRBJ1-1 gives the full variable domain: SAVISQKPSRDICQRGTSLTIQCQVDSQVTMMFWYRQQPGQSLTLIATANQGSEATYESGFVIDKFPISRPNLTFSTLTVSNMSPEDSSIYLCSVEVWADEIEAFFGQGTRLTVV.

A note on this clone: This specimen includes other DNA sequences encoding the same CDR3. The V gene is TRBV5-1, the J gene TRBJ2-1, with TRBD2 matching 10 bases. The CDR3 is 15 residues long. The V segment lost 5 bases and the J segment 0 bases; nucleotides outside the gene matches: 2. Germline V gene data show CDR1 as SGHRS and CDR2 as YFSETQ. This chain's CDR3 is CASSVAGGSYNEQFF. CDR3 nucleotides: TGCGCCAGCAGTGTAGCGGGAGGCTCCTACAATGAGCAGTTCTTC.

The chain employs TRBV11-3 and TRBJ2-1; 10 bases agree with TRBD2. From germline, CDR1 is SGHNT and CDR2 YENEEA. The CDR3 runs to 13 residues. V shed 6 bases, J shed 6 bases, and the junction held 2 bases outside the gene matches. CDR3 bases: TGTGCCAGCAGGCCTAGCGGGGGCAATGAGCAGTTCTTC. Translation: CASRPSGGNEQFF.

The chain uses TRBV28 and TRBJ1-2; possibly TRBD1 for D (6 bases). V gave up 6 bases and J gave up 4 bases, with 12 bases separating them. This CDR3 has 13 residues. From germline, CDR1 is MDHEN and CDR2 SYDVKM. The CDR3 sequence: CASSQDSGYGYTF. The DNA for the CDR3 is TGTGCCAGCAGCCAGGACAGCGGCTATGGCTACACCTTC.

This clone has only a few counts. This chain uses TRBV6-2 or TRBV6-3 with TRBJ2-5, with TRBD2 matching 9 bases. The CDR3 sequence is 17 residues long. Germline V gene lookup returns CDR1 MNHEY and CDR2 SVGEGT. With V trimmed by 6 bases and J by 10 bases, 21 bases remained unmatched. CDR3 in amino acids: CASSSGLAQRVRNLQYF. The CDR3 DNA reads as TGTGCCAGCAGCTCGGGACTAGCCCAGCGAGTTAGAAACCTCCAGTACTTC.

The chain couples TRBV6-2 or TRBV6-3 to TRBJ1-6, with D perhaps matching TRBD1 (5 bases). Trimming pared 6 bases from V and 5 bases from J, leaving 11 bases between. The germline V gene has CDR1 MNHEY and CDR2 SVGEGT. CDR3 length equals 14 residues. CDR3 loop: CASSQGADNSPLHF. CDR3 bases: TGTGCCAGCAGCCAAGGGGCTGATAATTCACCCCTCCACTTT.

CDR3 nucleotide sequence: TGTGCCAGTAGAGTGGAGGCAGCGAACACTGAAGCTTTCTTT. Translated, it gives CASRVEAANTEAFF. The chain employs TRBV19 and TRBJ1-1; the D is unclear. V lost 6 bases to trimming and J lost 1 base, with 12 bases between them. This CDR3 contains 14 residues. The germline V gene encodes CDR1 LNHDA and CDR2 SQIVND (reference sequence).

CDR3 DNA sequence: TGTGCCAGCAGCTTAACTAGCGGGAGCCCCTACAATGAGCAGTTCTTC. Its translation: CASSLTSGSPYNEQFF. The chain uses TRBV7-3 and TRBJ2-1, with 9 bases identical to TRBD2. Germline V lookup: CDR1 SGHTA, CDR2 FQGTGA. The CDR3 sequence is 16 residues long. The junction had 2 bases not matched to a gene; V was cut back by 0 bases and J by 2 bases.